This TCR beta chain comes out of a study of beta chain features in type 1 diabetes. Broader study findings: Possibly, sequencing cDNA over-represented cells that had high TCR expression levels. Shorter TCRB CDR3s, moderately but significantly so, marked every one of the four CD4+ subsets in Type 1 diabetes patients.

The CDR3 loop spans 14 amino acids. Trimming stripped 1 base from V and 8 bases from J, with 12 bases between. The germline gives CDR1 SEHNR, CDR2 FQNEAQ (reference sequence). As concerns this clone: The antigen is not known.

Isolated RNA was reverse transcribed in full, so expressed TCRB transcripts were sequenced. Assay used: immunoSEQ multiplex PCR; TCRdb lists only in-frame clones, some missing. The table records 150,000 to 200,000 clones, 7.5% to 8.5% of them present only once. Sequencing was carried out using central memory CD4+ T cells from blood. J is TRBJ2-1 and V is TRBV7-9, with D possibly being TRBD2 (7 bases). This receptor was identified in a man between 18 and 35 years old with type 1 diabetes. CDR3 DNA sequence: TGTGCCAGCAGCTTAGAGGGAGGGGGGCATGAGCAGTTCTTC. Encoded protein: CASSLEGGGHEQFF.